This T cell receptor beta chain appears in the sequencing data of a study of cytomegalovirus exposure and HLA in healthy donors. PCR primers comprised 60 Vbeta and 13 Jbeta primers. The assay was immunoSEQ multiplex PCR, and TCRdb's table has in-frame clones only and misses some. This table holds 200,000 or so clones, about 80% found once. Study-wide points: Roughly uniform sequencing depth across donors was assumed, possibly incorrectly. In a later analysis, parvovirus B19, influenza, CMV and Epstein-Barr virus appeared linked to several top co-occurrence clusters. The majority of TCR sequences were rare, yet some public TCRs appeared in many donors. An analysis that came later showed most CMV-associated TCR beta chains appearing HLA-restricted.

This CDR3 has 12 residues. V shed 2 bases and J shed 4 bases, with 8 bases lying between them. Germline V gene sequence: CDR1 SQVTM, CDR2 ANQGSEA. Worth noting for this clone: What it binds is not known. Within the sample, other DNA sequences also encode this same CDR3.

This TCR came from a woman between 18 and 30 years old in good health and CMV-seropositive. Sequencing was performed on PBMCs. This chain connects TRBV29-1 to TRBJ2-5, with D possibly TRBD2 on 7 matching bases. DNA of the CDR3: TGCAGCGTTGAAAGGGGGGGAGAGACCCAGTACTTC. Encoded protein: CSVERGGETQYF.